This entry is about one T cell receptor (beta chain). Its matching antigen is unknown. The entry originates in a study of PD-1 blockade in classical Hodgkin lymphoma. Study background: Intravenous infusions of nivolumab 3 mg/kg reached patients every 2 weeks. Regarding the study as a whole: CD4+ TCR diversity, unlike CD8+, rose significantly by C4D1. Newly diagnosed patients were said to have less baseline TCR diversity than healthy donors did.

Germline V gene data show CDR1 as SGDLS and CDR2 as YYNGEE. The CDR3 loop spans 15 amino acids. After removal of 6 bases from V and 5 bases from J, the junction contained 10 bases not matched to a gene. The time point: cycle 4 day 1 (C4D1), after more than five weeks of nivolumab. Each of the patients experienced relapse following autologous stem cell transplantation, and their brentuximab vedotin exposure differed. Some clones are missing from TCRdb's copy, which holds only in-frame ones; the method was immunoSEQ multiplex PCR. The table lists approximately 84,000 clones, under 85% of them singletons.

This TCR came from a human donor with classical Hodgkin lymphoma. The chain links TRBV9 to TRBJ2-1; 8 nucleotides align to TRBD2. Source: peripheral blood mononuclear cells (PBMCs), taken before the fourth cycle of nivolumab. The CDR3 DNA is TGTGCCAGCACCCCACAACTAGCGGAGAACAATGAGCAGTTCTTC. As protein: CASTPQLAENNEQFF.